The rows below give T cell receptor beta chains drawn from one sample of a study of blood T cell repertoires in COVID-19. Sequencing was performed with immunoSEQ multiplex PCR; in TCRdb, only in-frame clones are kept and a portion is missing. The profile shows 230,000 or so clones, approximately 85% of them singletons. Material: PBMCs or T cells enriched from blood (not recorded which). These receptors all stem from a woman aged 50 to 65 who had been exposed to COVID-19. The CDR3 runs from the conserved cysteine through the conserved F or W. D genes are given only for firm matches. Rows give clone size only sometimes, using once, few, many, or a class for an expanded clone.

.	TRBV11-2	TRBJ1-6	.	TGTGCCAGCAGCTTTCAGGGTTCGGGAGGTTCACCCCTCCACTTT	CASSFQGSGGSPLHF
.	TRBV5-4	TRBJ1-4	.	TGTGCCAGCAGCTTGGCAGGGGTTAATGAAAAACTGTTTTTT	CASSLAGVNEKLFF
.	TRBV2	TRBJ1-3	.	TGTGCCAGCAGACGATTACAGGGAAACACCATATATTTT	CASRRLQGNTIYF
TRBD1	TRBV11-2	TRBJ2-5	few	TGTGCCAGCAGCTCCCGGACAGGGGGAGCCCAGTACTTC	CASSSRTGGAQYF
TRBD1	TRBV6-5	TRBJ1-2	.	TGTGCCAGCAAGGGACAGGGGGTATGGGGCTACACCTTC	CASKGQGVWGYTF
TRBD1	TRBV28	TRBJ2-4	.	TGTGCCAGCAGCTCCACCGGGACAGGGAGGGCAAACATTCAGTACTTC	CASSSTGTGRANIQYF
.	TRBV6-5	TRBJ1-4	once	TGTGCCAGCAGTTACTCGAGGAGGGGTGAAAAACTGTTTTTT	CASSYSRRGEKLFF
TRBD2	TRBV4-2	TRBJ2-3	.	TGTGCCAGCAGCCCGGGACTAGCGGGGGGCGCGGATACGCAGTATTTT	CASSPGLAGGADTQYF
TRBD1	TRBV30	TRBJ1-2	.	TGTGCCTGGAGTGGACAGGGGTATGGCTACACCTTC	CAWSGQGYGYTF
TRBD1	TRBV5-6	TRBJ2-7	.	TGTGCCAGCAGTTCCGGGACAGGGGATTACGAGCAGTACTTC	CASSSGTGDYEQYF
.	TRBV5-6	TRBJ2-1	.	TGTGCCAGCAGCTCGACGGGGCAGGGGTTGAATGAGCAGTTCTTC	CASSSTGQGLNEQFF
.	TRBV9	TRBJ1-1	.	TGTGCCAGCAGCGTCAAACAGGGAACTGAAGCTTTCTTT	CASSVKQGTEAFF
TRBD2	TRBV5-1	TRBJ2-3	.	TGCGCCAGCAGCCGTAGCGGGGCTAACACAGATACGCAGTATTTT	CASSRSGANTDTQYF
TRBD1	TRBV6-5	TRBJ1-2	.	TGTGCCACCGATACTAAGGACAGGGGTAACTATGGCTACACCTTC	CATDTKDRGNYGYTF
.	TRBV6-1	TRBJ2-7	.	TGTGCCAGCAGTGAAGCAGCCCTCGGGGGGCTCTACGAGCAGTACTTC	CASSEAALGGLYEQYF
TRBD1	TRBV30	TRBJ1-2	.	TGTGCCTGGAGTGACGGGACAGGGGTTGAGTATGGCTACACCTTC	CAWSDGTGVEYGYTF
TRBD1	TRBV5-1	TRBJ1-2	.	TGCGCCAGCGGCCACGGACAGGGAGTCAACTATGGCTACACCTTC	CASGHGQGVNYGYTF
.	TRBV28	TRBJ1-1	.	TGTGCCAGCAGCCCCATTTTGGGTGCAGGCAACACTGAAGCTTTCTTT	CASSPILGAGNTEAFF
TRBD1	TRBV25-1	TRBJ1-2	.	TGTGCCACTTGGTCCTCAACAGGGGGGGCCTATGGCTACACCTTC	CATWSSTGGAYGYTF
.	TRBV19	TRBJ1-5	.	TGTGCCAGTAGTACCCTAGGAGGGTTCAATCAGCCCCAGCATTTT	CASSTLGGFNQPQHF
.	TRBV7-9	TRBJ1-4	.	TGTGCCAGCAGCCCAGACGGGGGGTACGCTAATGAAAAACTGTTTTTT	CASSPDGGYANEKLFF
.	TRBV19	TRBJ1-1	.	TGTGCCAGTAGTATCTTACAGGATATGAACACTGAAGCTTTCTTT	CASSILQDMNTEAFF
.	TRBV28	TRBJ2-7	.	TGTGCCAGCAGTGTGTCCAATTTCTACGAGCAGTACTTC	CASSVSNFYEQYF
.	TRBV5-1	TRBJ1-1	.	TGCGCCAGCAGCTTGGTATGGGAGGGAGAGGCTTTCTTT	CASSLVWEGEAFF